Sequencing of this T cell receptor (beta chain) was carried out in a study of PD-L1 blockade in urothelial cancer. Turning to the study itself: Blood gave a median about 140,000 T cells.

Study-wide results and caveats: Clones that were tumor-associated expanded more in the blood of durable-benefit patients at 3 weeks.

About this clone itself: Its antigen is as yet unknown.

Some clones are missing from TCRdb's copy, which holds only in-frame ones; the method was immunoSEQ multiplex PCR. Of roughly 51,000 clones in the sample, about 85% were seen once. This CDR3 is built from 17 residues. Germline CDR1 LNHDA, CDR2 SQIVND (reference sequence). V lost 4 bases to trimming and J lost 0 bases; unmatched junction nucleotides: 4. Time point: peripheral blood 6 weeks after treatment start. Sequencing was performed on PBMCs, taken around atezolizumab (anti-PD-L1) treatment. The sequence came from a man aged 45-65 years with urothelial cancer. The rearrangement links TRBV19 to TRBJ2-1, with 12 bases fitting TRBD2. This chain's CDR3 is CASSKPSGRGSYNEQFF. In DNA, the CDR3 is TGTGCCAGTAGTAAGCCTAGCGGGAGGGGCTCCTACAATGAGCAGTTCTTC.